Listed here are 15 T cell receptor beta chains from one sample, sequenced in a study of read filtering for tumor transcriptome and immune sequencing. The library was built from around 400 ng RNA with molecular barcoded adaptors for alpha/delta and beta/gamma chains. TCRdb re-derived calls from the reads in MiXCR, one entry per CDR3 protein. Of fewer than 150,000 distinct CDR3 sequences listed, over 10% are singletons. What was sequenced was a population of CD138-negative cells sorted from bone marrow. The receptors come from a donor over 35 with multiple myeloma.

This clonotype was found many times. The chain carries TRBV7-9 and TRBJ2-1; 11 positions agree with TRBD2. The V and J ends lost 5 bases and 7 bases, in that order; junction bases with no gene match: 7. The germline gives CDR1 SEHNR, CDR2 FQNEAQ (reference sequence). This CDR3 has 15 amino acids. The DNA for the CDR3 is TGTGCCAGCAGCCAGGGGCTAGCGGGAGGTAATGAGCAGTTCTTC. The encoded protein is CASSQGLAGGNEQFF.

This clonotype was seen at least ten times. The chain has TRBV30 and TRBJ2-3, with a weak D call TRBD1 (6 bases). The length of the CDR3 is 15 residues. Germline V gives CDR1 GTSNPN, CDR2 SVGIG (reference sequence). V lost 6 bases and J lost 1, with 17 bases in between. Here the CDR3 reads CACPNGAGGTDTQYF. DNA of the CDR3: TGTGCCTGCCCCAACGGAGCAGGGGGCACAGATACGCAGTATTTT.

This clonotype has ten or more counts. CDR3 sequence (DNA): TGTGCCATCAAAGGTTCCGGGACAGGATCCCTCGAGCAGTACTTC. Residues: CAIKGSGTGSLEQYF. This sequence joins TRBV10-3 and TRBJ2-7; 8 bases align to TRBD1. CDR3 length: 15 amino acids. V lost 7 bases and J lost 6; bases outside the gene matches: 14. Germline V gene sequence: CDR1 ENHRY, CDR2 SYGVKD.

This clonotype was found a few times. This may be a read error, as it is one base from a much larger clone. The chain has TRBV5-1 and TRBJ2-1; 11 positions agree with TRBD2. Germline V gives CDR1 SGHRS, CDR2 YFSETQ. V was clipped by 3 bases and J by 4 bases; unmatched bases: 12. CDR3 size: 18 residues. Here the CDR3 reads CASSWPETSGVPYNEQFF. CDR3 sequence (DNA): TGCGCCAGCAGCTGGCCAGAGACTAGCGGGGTGCCGTACAATGAGCAGTTCTTC. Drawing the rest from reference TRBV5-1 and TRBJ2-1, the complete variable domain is KAGVTQTPRYLIKTRGQQVTLSCSPISGHRSVSWYQQTPGQGLQFLFEYFSETQRNKGNFPGRFSGRQFSNSRSEMNVSTLELGDSALYLCASSWPETSGVPYNEQFFGPGTRLTVL.

The CDR3 loop reads CASSQGATGNTIYF. The CDR3 nucleotides read TGTGCCAGCAGTCAGGGGGCAACTGGAAACACCATATATTTT. The chain carries TRBV12-3 or TRBV12-4 and TRBJ1-3; 8 bases are a match to TRBD1. V gave up 5 bases and J gave up 2 bases; unmatched junction bases: 2. There are 14 residues in the CDR3.

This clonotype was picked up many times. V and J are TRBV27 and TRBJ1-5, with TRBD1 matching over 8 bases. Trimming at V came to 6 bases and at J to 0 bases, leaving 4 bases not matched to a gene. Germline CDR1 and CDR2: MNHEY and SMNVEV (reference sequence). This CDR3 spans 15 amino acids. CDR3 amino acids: CASRPRGPSNQPQHF. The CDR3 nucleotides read TGTGCCAGCAGGCCCAGGGGGCCTAGCAATCAGCCCCAGCATTTT.

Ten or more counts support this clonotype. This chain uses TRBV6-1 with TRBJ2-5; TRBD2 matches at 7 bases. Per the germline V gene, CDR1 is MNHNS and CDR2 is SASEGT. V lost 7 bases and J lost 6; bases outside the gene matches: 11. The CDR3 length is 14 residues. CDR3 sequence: CASTPAREGKTQYF. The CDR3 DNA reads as TGTGCCAGCACGCCAGCCAGGGAGGGCAAGACCCAGTACTTC.

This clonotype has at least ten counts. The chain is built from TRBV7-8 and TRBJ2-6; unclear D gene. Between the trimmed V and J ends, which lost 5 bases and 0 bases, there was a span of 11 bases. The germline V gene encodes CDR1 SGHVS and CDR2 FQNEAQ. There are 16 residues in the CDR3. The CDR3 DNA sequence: TGTGCCAGCAGCCGCGGTTGGGACTCTGGGGCCAACGTCCTGACTTTC. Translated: CASSRGWDSGANVLTF.

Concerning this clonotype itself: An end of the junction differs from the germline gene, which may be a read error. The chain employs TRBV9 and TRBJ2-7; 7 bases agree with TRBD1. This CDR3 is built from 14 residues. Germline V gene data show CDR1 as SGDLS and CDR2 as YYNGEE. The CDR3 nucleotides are TGTGCCGGCAGCCTAGGGGACAGCGCCTACGAGCAGTACTTC. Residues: CAGSLGDSAYEQYF. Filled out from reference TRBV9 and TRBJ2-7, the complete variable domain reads DSGVTQTPKHLITATGQRVTLRCSPRSGDLSVYWYQQSLDQGLQFLIQYYNGEERAKGNILERFSAQQFPDLHSELNLSSLELGDSALYFCAGSLGDSAYEQYFGPGTRLTVT.

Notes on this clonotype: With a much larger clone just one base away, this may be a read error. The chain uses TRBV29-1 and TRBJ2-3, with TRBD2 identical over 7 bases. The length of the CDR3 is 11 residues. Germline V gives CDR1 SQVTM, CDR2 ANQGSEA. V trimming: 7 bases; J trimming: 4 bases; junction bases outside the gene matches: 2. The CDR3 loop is CSGTSSDTQYF. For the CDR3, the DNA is TGCAGCGGGACTAGTTCAGATACGCAGTATTTT.

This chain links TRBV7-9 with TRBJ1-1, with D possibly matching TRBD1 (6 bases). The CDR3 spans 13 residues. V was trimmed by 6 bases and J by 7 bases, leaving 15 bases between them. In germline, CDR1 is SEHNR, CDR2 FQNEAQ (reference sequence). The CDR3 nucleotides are TGTGCCAGCAGTCGCAGACAGGAGGTTGAAGCTTTCTTT. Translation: CASSRRQEVEAFF.

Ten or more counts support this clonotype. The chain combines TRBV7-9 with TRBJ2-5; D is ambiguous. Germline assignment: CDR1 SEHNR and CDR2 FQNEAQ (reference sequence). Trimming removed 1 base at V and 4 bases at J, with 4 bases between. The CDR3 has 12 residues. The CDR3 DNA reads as TGTGCCAGCAGCTTAGTTGGAGAGACCCAGTACTTC. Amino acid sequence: CASSLVGETQYF.

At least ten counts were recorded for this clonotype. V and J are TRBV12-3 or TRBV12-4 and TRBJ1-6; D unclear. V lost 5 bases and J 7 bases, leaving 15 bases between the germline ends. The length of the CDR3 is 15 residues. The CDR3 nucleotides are TGTGCCAGCAGTCTGGACCTGCGAGGAAATTCACCCCTCCACTTT. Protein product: CASSLDLRGNSPLHF.

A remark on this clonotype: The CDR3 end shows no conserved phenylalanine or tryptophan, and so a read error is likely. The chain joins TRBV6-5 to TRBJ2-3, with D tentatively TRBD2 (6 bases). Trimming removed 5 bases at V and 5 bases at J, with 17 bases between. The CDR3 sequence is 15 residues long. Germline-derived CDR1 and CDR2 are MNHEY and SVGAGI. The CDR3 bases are TGTGCCAGCAGTCCGGGTCTAGCGACACTAGATACGCAGTATCTT. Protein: CASSPGLATLDTQYL.

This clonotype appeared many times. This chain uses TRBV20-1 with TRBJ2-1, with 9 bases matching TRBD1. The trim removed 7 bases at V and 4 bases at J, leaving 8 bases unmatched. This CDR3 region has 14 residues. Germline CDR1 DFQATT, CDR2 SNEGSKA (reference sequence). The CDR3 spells CSGHRGRWYNEQFF. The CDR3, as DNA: TGCAGTGGCCACAGGGGGCGTTGGTACAATGAGCAGTTCTTC.